The entry that follows covers one T cell receptor beta chain sequence. What it binds is not known. Some clones are missing from TCRdb's copy, which holds only in-frame ones; the method was immunoSEQ multiplex PCR. The sample has 150,000 to 200,000 clones, approximately 94% seen once. Analyses pooled second doses at about 4 or about 12 weeks. Trimming shortened V by 0 bases and J by 8 bases, and 11 bases separated the two germline ends. The length of the CDR3 is 13 residues. From germline, CDR1 is SGHRS and CDR2 YFSETQ. This entry is derived from a study of T cell responses to AZD1222 COVID-19 vaccine. Study-wide results and caveats: Spike-specific TCRs gained breadth and depth after people received two AZD1222 doses.

The sequence came from an adult who received the AZD1222 COVID-19 vaccine. Material: peripheral blood, obtained 28 days after the second AZD1222 dose. The chain has TRBV5-1 and TRBJ1-2; D is possibly TRBD1 (5 bases). As DNA, the CDR3 is TGCGCCAGCAGCTTGGGAGGACAAAAAGGCTACACCTTC. Translation: CASSLGGQKGYTF.